A selection of T cell receptor beta chains follows, all from one sample in a study of T cell responses to AZD1222 COVID-19 vaccine. Using immunoSEQ multiplex PCR, the repertoire was profiled, and TCRdb retains in-frame clones only, with some absent. The sample yields some 140,000 clones, 88% seen once. The sample here was peripheral blood, taken on day 0 of AZD1222 vaccination. The receptors come from an adult in good health. The CDR3 runs from the conserved cysteine through the conserved F or W. The D gene is left open where the match is weak. Only some rows state a clone size, as once, few, many or a class for expanded clones.

clone size	J gene	V gene	D gene	CDR3 protein	CDR3 DNA
NA	TRBJ2-5	TRBV12-3/TRBV12-4	NA	CASSFRTRETQYF	TGTGCCAGCAGCTTTAGGACTCGAGAGACCCAGTACTTC
NA	TRBJ2-1	TRBV12-3/TRBV12-4	NA	CASSFLDEQFF	TGTGCCAGCAGTTTTCTGGATGAGCAGTTCTTC
NA	TRBJ2-2	TRBV5-4	NA	CASSLGVGGELFF	TGTGCCAGCAGCCTAGGGGTTGGCGGGGAGCTGTTTTTT
NA	TRBJ2-1	TRBV11-3	NA	CASSPSGQGTYNEQFF	TGTGCCAGCAGCCCGTCTGGGCAGGGCACCTACAATGAGCAGTTCTTC
few	TRBJ2-7	TRBV18	NA	CASSFTGRIEQYF	TGTGCCAGCTCCTTCACCGGAAGAATCGAGCAGTACTTC
NA	TRBJ1-5	TRBV6-5	NA	CASKGGRDQPQHF	TGTGCCAGCAAGGGGGGTAGGGATCAGCCCCAGCATTTT
NA	TRBJ2-7	TRBV25-1	TRBD1	CASSELRTGGNEQYF	TGTGCCAGCAGTGAATTGCGGACAGGGGGCAACGAGCAGTACTTC
NA	TRBJ2-5	TRBV3-1/TRBV3-2	NA	CASSQGTKETQYF	TGTGCCAGCAGCCAAGGGACGAAAGAGACCCAGTACTTC
NA	TRBJ2-3	TRBV10-1	TRBD1	CASSERGTGRSTDTQYF	TGCGCCAGCAGTGAGAGGGGGACAGGGCGAAGCACAGATACGCAGTATTTT
NA	TRBJ2-5	TRBV7-3	NA	CASSLGGGETQYF	TGTGCCAGCAGCCTCGGGGGCGGAGAGACCCAGTACTTC
NA	TRBJ1-4	TRBV6-2/TRBV6-3	NA	CASSTGYQGEKLFF	TGTGCCAGCAGTACAGGGTACCAGGGGGAAAAACTGTTTTTT
few	TRBJ1-6	TRBV5-6	TRBD1	CASSSLQGVLNSPLHF	TGTGCCAGCAGTTCGTTACAGGGGGTGCTTAATTCACCCCTCCACTTT
NA	TRBJ1-6	TRBV19	TRBD1	CASTRTGGASPLHF	TGTGCCAGTACCCGGACAGGGGGCGCTTCACCCCTCCACTTT
few	TRBJ2-2	TRBV3-1/TRBV3-2	NA	CASSNTRSTGELFF	TGTGCCAGCAGTAACACTCGGTCAACCGGGGAGCTGTTTTTT
NA	TRBJ1-1	TRBV6-6	NA	CASSYRGDGTEAFF	TGTGCCAGCAGTTACCGGGGGGATGGCACTGAAGCTTTCTTT
NA	TRBJ2-2	TRBV6-2/TRBV6-3	NA	CASSYKLTGRPNTGELFF	TGTGCCAGCAGTTACAAACTCACAGGGCGACCGAACACCGGGGAGCTGTTTTTT
few	TRBJ2-7	TRBV27	TRBD2	CASSVGLAGADEQYF	TGTGCCAGCAGCGTAGGACTAGCGGGGGCCGACGAGCAGTACTTC
few	TRBJ1-2	TRBV3-1/TRBV3-2	TRBD1	CASSDGQGVRGYTF	TGTGCCAGCAGTGATGGACAGGGGGTACGTGGCTACACCTTC
NA	TRBJ1-1	TRBV19	NA	CASSPWKGGETEAFF	TGTGCCAGTAGCCCCTGGAAGGGAGGGGAGACTGAAGCTTTCTTT
NA	TRBJ2-7	TRBV7-2	NA	CASSLQSIGSYEQYF	TGTGCCAGCAGCTTACAGAGCATAGGGTCCTACGAGCAGTACTTC
NA	TRBJ1-6	TRBV18	NA	CASSIAKLGGSPLHF	TGTGCCAGCTCTATCGCGAAACTGGGAGGTTCACCCCTCCACTTT
NA	TRBJ2-3	TRBV20-1	NA	CSASHTDTQYF	TGCAGTGCTAGCCACACAGATACGCAGTATTTT
NA	TRBJ2-7	TRBV4-3	TRBD1	CASSREGQGIYEQYF	TGCGCCAGCAGCCGGGAAGGACAGGGAATTTACGAGCAGTACTTC
once	TRBJ1-5	TRBV5-5	NA	CASSFDPNQPQHF	TGTGCCAGCAGCTTCGATCCCAATCAGCCCCAGCATTTT
NA	TRBJ1-2	TRBV20-1	NA	CSARRGYGYTF	TGCAGTGCTAGACGAGGCTATGGCTACACCTTC
NA	TRBJ1-1	TRBV18	NA	CASSPQEDLRTEAFF	TGTGCCAGCTCACCACAGGAGGACTTGAGGACTGAAGCTTTCTTT
once	TRBJ1-4	TRBV10-1	TRBD1	CASTQGAEIEKLFF	TGCGCCAGCACCCAGGGGGCGGAGATTGAAAAACTGTTTTTT
once	TRBJ2-5	TRBV7-2	NA	CASSFGAYQETQYF	TGTGCCAGCAGCTTCGGGGCCTACCAAGAGACCCAGTACTTC
NA	TRBJ1-2	TRBV7-9	NA	CASSHAVTGNYGYTF	TGTGCCAGCAGCCACGCCGTAACAGGGAACTATGGCTACACCTTC
NA	TRBJ2-1	TRBV6-5	TRBD2	CASSLAGGYNEQFF	TGTGCCAGCAGCTTAGCGGGGGGCTACAATGAGCAGTTCTTC
NA	TRBJ2-7	TRBV19	TRBD1	CASSIISGQDLDEQYF	TGTGCCAGTAGTATAATCTCGGGACAGGATCTGGACGAGCAGTACTTC